This TCR beta chain came from a study of blood T cells in healthy people across ages. The authors ran a second PCR of 7 to 11 cycles using a sample-barcoded 5' primer and a J-beta primer mix. The authors tagged each cDNA molecule using a template-switch adaptor with 12 random nucleotides. TCRdb analysed the 5' RACE reads with MiXCR anew, one entry per CDR3 protein. The sample includes roughly 1.5 million distinct CDR3 sequences, approximately 43% of them seen just once. This clonotype has ten or more counts. Deletions cut 4 bases from V and 0 bases from J, with 10 bases between. The CDR3 length is 14 residues.

Material for sequencing was blood. This TCR was sampled from a woman aged 18 to 35 in good health. This chain uses TRBV12-3 or TRBV12-4 with TRBJ2-7; D tentatively fits TRBD1 or TRBD2 (5 bases each). CDR3 residues: CASSSGRASYEQYF. In DNA form, the CDR3 reads TGTGCCAGCAGTTCGGGGCGGGCCTCCTACGAGCAGTACTTC.